These 13 T cell receptor beta chains share one sample of origin, sequenced in a study of human T cells and chemical hapten exposure. The time point is: patch test 1, 2 weeks after DPC sensitization. The treatment: therapeutic diphenylcyclopropenone sensitization with weekly scalp DPC. Using its own MiXCR run on the RACE reads, TCRdb lists one record per CDR3 protein. In the table there are fewer than 400,000 distinct CDR3 sequences, around 6.9% of which are singletons. This specimen consisted of whole blood, obtained in connection with sensitization to the hapten diphenylcyclopropenone (DPC). The receptor source for this set is a woman between 18 and 29 years old with alopecia areata. Some clones in this sample may be carry-over from other donors' samples.

This clonotype was seen repeatedly, ten times or more. This chain links TRBV12-3 or TRBV12-4 with TRBJ1-1; 7 positions match TRBD1. J gave up 0 bases and V 2 bases, and 3 bases lay outside the gene matches. The CDR3 runs 15 residues. The CDR3 region is CASSLQGQLNTEAFF. CDR3 nucleotides: TGTGCCAGCAGTTTACAGGGACAGCTGAACACTGAAGCTTTCTTT.

The genes are TRBV6-5 and TRBJ2-2, with TRBD1 as a possible D gene (5 bases). V dropped 4 bases and J dropped 3 bases, with 9 bases sitting between them. Germline CDR1 and CDR2: MNHEY and SVGAGI. The CDR3 is 14 residues long. CDR3 sequence reads: CASSLDTDTGELFF. In DNA, the CDR3 is TGTGCCAGCAGTTTGGACACTGACACCGGGGAGCTGTTTTTT.

In its sample, this clonotype was seen many times. The chain employs TRBV28 and TRBJ2-7; TRBD1 agrees at 9 bases. Germline V CDR1 and CDR2: MDHEN, SYDVKM. The CDR3 sequence is 13 residues long. J was trimmed by 3 bases and V by 10 bases; bases with no gene match: 7. CDR3 residues: CATVPGQGYEQYF. The DNA for the CDR3 is TGTGCCACCGTGCCGGGACAGGGCTACGAGCAGTACTTC.

For this clonotype: A much larger clone sits a single nucleotide away, making a read error possible. The chain carries TRBV12-3 or TRBV12-4 and TRBJ2-1; possible D gene TRBD2, 6 bases. The CDR3 has 16 amino acids. In nucleotides, the CDR3 is TGTGCCTGCAGTTTTTGGGCTAGCGCCGGCAGCAATGAGCAGTTCTTC. It specifies CACSFWASAGSNEQFF.

This clonotype came up a few times. The chain has TRBV6-2 or TRBV6-3 and TRBJ2-3, with a tentative D call TRBD2 (5 bases). The CDR3 loop spans 16 amino acids. Germline V gives CDR1 MNHEY, CDR2 SVGEGT. The V and J ends lost 8 bases and 0 bases respectively, with 18 bases between them. CDR3: CASLRAGLVSTDTQYF. The CDR3 nucleotides read TGTGCCAGCTTAAGGGCGGGCTTAGTAAGCACAGATACGCAGTATTTT.

In its sample, this clonotype was seen many times. CDR3 loop: CASSPSDTQYF. CDR3 bases: TGTGCCAGCAGCCCTTCGGATACGCAGTATTTT. This rearrangement joins TRBV18 to TRBJ2-3; D call uncertain. The V gene's germline CDR1 is KGHSH and CDR2 LQKENI. V was shortened by 8 bases and J by 6 bases, with 9 bases between the two germline ends. The CDR3 totals 11 residues.

This clonotype showed up many times. This sequence joins TRBV18 and TRBJ1-2; weak D call: TRBD1 (5 bases). V was cut by 3 bases and J by 3 bases, with 8 bases left in between. In germline, CDR1 is KGHSH, CDR2 LQKENI. The CDR3 loop spans 13 amino acids. The CDR3 region has the DNA TGTGCCAGCTCACCGGGCAGGGACTATGGCTACACCTTC. Residues: CASSPGRDYGYTF.

This clonotype came up a few times. The V call is TRBV6-6, the J call TRBJ1-1; D unclear. The CDR3 covers 13 residues. Germline CDR1 MNHNY, CDR2 SVGAGI (reference sequence). Trimming cost V 7 bases and J 2 bases, with 11 bases left between them. CDR3 residues: CASTFPENTEAFF. The CDR3 DNA sequence: TGTGCCAGCACCTTCCCAGAAAACACTGAAGCTTTCTTT.

A few counts support this clonotype. This chain joins TRBV2 and TRBJ2-5, with 7 bases that match TRBD1. V shed 8 bases and J 1 base; nucleotides not matched to a gene: 10. In germline, CDR1 is SNHLY, CDR2 FYNNEI. The CDR3 covers 15 residues. CDR3 sequence: CASRAPRQGQETQYF. The CDR3 DNA reads TGTGCCAGCCGTGCTCCTAGACAGGGCCAAGAGACCCAGTACTTC.

This clonotype was observed many times. J is TRBJ1-2 and V is TRBV7-9, with TRBD1 matching 11 bases. Germline loops: CDR1 SEHNR, CDR2 FQNEAQ (reference sequence). This CDR3 has 15 residues. Unmatched junction bases numbered 7, after V lost 6 bases and J lost 4 bases. CDR3 loop: CASSPSGTGGYGYTF. The DNA for the CDR3 is TGTGCCAGCAGTCCATCCGGGACAGGGGGCTATGGCTACACCTTC.

The genes are TRBV20-1 and TRBJ2-7; either TRBD1 or TRBD2 may supply D (5 bases each). V was clipped by 3 bases and J by 3 bases, with 15 bases between them. CDR1 DFQATT and CDR2 SNEGSKA come from the germline V gene (reference sequence). This CDR3 region has 14 residues. The CDR3 is CSASGPGPFYEQYF. As DNA, the CDR3 is TGCAGTGCTAGTGGCCCGGGACCTTTCTACGAGCAGTACTTC.

This clonotype appeared many times. This sequence joins TRBV3-1 and TRBJ2-3; either TRBD1 or TRBD2 may supply D (5 bases each). Germline loops: CDR1 LGHDT, CDR2 YNNKEL (reference sequence). V gave up 3 bases and J gave up 8 bases, with 15 bases separating them. The CDR3 has 14 amino acids. The CDR3 spells CASSQSGPWATQYF. CDR3 coding DNA: TGTGCCAGCAGCCAGTCGGGGCCCTGGGCTACGCAGTATTTT.

The chain joins TRBV18 to TRBJ1-6, with 8 bases fitting TRBD1. Germline loops: CDR1 KGHSH, CDR2 LQKENI. There are 14 residues in the CDR3. V gave up 4 bases and J gave up 9 bases; unmatched junction bases: 5. CDR3 in DNA: TGTGCCAGCTCACAGACAGGGGAGGGTTCACCCCTCCACTTT. Amino acids: CASSQTGEGSPLHF.